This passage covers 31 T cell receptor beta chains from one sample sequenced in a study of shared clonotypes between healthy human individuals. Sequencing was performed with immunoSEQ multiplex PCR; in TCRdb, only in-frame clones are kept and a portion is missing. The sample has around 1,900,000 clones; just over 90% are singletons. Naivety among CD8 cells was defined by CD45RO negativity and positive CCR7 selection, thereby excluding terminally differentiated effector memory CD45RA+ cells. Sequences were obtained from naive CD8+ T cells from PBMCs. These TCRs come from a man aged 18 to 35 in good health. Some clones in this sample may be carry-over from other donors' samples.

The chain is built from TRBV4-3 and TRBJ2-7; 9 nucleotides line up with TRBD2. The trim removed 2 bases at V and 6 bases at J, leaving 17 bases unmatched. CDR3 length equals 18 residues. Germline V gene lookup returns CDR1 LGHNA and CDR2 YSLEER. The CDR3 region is CASSQQALSPSGIPEQYF. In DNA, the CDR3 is TGCGCCAGCAGCCAACAAGCGCTCTCCCCTAGCGGGATCCCCGAGCAGTACTTC.

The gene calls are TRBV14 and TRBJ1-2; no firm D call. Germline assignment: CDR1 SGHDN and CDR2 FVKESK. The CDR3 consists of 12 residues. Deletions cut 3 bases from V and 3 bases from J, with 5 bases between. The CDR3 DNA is TGTGCCAGCAGCCAGGGCTACTATGGCTACACCTTC. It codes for CASSQGYYGYTF.

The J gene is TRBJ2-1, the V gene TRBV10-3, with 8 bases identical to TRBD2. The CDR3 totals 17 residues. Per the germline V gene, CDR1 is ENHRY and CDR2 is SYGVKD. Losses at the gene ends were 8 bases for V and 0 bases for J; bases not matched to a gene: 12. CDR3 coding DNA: TGTGCCATCGGGCTCCTTAGCGGGGCCAGCTCCTACAATGAGCAGTTCTTC. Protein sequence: CAIGLLSGASSYNEQFF.

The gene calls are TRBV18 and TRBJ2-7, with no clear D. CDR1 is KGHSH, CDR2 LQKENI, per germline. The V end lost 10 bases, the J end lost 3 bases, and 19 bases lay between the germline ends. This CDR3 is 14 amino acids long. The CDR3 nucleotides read TGTGCCACCTCGTCGTCCGGTCGCAACTACGAGCAGTACTTC. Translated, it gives CATSSSGRNYEQYF.

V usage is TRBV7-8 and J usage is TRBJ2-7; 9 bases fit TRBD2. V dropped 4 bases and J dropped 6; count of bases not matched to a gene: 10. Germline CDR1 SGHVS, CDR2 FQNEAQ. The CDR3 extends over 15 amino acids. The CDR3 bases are TGTGCCAGCAGCTCGAGACTAGCGGAAAACGTCGAGCAGTACTTC. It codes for CASSSRLAENVEQYF.

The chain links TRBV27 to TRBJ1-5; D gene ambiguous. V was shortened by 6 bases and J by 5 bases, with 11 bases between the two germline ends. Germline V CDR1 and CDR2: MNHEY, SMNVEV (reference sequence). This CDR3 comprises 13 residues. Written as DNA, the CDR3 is TGTGCCAGCAGGACGACGCGCGATCAGCCCCAGCATTTT. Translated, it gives CASRTTRDQPQHF.

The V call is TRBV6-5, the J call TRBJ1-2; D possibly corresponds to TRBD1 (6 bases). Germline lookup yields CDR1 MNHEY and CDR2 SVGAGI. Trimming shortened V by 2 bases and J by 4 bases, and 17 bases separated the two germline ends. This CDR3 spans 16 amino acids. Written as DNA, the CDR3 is TGTGCCAGCAGTTACGGATCAACAGGGATAAGCTATGGCTACACCTTC. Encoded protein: CASSYGSTGISYGYTF.

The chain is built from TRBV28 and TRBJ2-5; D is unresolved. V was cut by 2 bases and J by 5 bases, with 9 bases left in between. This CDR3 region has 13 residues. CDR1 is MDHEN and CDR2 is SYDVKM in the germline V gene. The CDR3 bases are TGTGCCAGCAGTTTAGCCGGTTCGGAGACCCAGTACTTC. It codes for CASSLAGSETQYF.

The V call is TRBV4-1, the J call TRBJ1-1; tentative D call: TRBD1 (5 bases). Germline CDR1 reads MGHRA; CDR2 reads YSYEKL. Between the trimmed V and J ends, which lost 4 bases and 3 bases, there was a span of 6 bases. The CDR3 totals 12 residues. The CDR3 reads CASSRGYTEAFF. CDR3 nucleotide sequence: TGCGCCAGCAGCCGGGGGTACACTGAAGCTTTCTTT.

CDR3 DNA: TGTGCCCATGGAGCGGGAGGAGAGCAGTTCTTC. It codes for CAHGAGGEQFF. The chain couples TRBV25-1 to TRBJ2-1, with 9 nucleotides matching TRBD2. CDR3 length: 11 residues. V trimming: 11 bases; J trimming: 10 bases; junction bases outside the gene matches: 6. Germline lookup yields CDR1 MGHDK and CDR2 SYGVNS.

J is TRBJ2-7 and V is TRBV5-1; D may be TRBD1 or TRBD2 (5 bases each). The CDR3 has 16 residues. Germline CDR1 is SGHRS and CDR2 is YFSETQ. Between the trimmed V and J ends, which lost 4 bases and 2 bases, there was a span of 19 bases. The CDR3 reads CASSVTPDSGPYEQYF. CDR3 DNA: TGCGCCAGCAGCGTCACCCCGGACTCAGGGCCCTACGAGCAGTACTTC.

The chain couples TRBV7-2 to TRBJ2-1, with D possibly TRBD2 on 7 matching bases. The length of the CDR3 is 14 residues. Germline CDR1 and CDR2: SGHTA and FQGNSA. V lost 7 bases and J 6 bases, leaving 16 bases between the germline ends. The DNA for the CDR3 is TGTGCCAGCAAAACGGGGGCTAGCGGCAATGAGCAGTTCTTC. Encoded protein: CASKTGASGNEQFF.

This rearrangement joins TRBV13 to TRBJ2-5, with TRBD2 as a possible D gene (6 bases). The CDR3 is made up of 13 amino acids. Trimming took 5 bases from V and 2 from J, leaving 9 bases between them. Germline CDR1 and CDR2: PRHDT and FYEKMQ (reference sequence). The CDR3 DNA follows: TGTGCCAGCAGCGGGGGGAGGCAAGAGACCCAGTACTTC. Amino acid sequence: CASSGGRQETQYF.

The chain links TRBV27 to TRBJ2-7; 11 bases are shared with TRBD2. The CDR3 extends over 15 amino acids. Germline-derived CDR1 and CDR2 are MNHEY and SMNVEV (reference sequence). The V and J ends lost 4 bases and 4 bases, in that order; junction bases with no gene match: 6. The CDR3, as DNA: TGTGCCAGCAGTTCCCAACTAGCGGGAGAGTACGAGCAGTACTTC. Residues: CASSSQLAGEYEQYF.

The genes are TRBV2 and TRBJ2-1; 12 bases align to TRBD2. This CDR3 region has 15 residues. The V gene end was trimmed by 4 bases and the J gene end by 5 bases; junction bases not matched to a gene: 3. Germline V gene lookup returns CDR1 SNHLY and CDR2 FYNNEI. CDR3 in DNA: TGTGCCAGCAGTGGGACTAGCGGGATAAACAATGAGCAGTTCTTC. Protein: CASSGTSGINNEQFF. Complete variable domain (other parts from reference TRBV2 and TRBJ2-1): EPEVTQTPSHQVTQMGQEVILRCVPISNHLYFYWYRQILGQKVEFLVSFYNNEISEKSEIFDDQFSVERPDGSNFTLKIRSTKLEDSAMYFCASSGTSGINNEQFFGPGTRLTVL.

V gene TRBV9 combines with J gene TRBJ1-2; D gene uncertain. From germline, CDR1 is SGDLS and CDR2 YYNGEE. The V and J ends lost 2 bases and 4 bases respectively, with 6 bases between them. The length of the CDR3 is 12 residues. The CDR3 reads CASSVGPYGYTF. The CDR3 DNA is TGTGCCAGCAGCGTTGGACCCTATGGCTACACCTTC.

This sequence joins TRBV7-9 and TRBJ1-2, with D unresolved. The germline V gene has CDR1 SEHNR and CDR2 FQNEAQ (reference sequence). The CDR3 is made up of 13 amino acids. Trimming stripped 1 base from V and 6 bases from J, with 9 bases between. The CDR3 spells CASSLGALDGYTF. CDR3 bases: TGTGCCAGCAGCTTAGGCGCTCTAGATGGCTACACCTTC.

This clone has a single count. In DNA, the CDR3 is TGTGCCAGTGGGACAGGGGGTTACTATGGCTACACCTTC. Translation: CASGTGGYYGYTF. The chain has TRBV27 and TRBJ1-2; TRBD1 aligns across 11 bases. Germline values: CDR1 MNHEY, CDR2 SMNVEV (reference sequence). The ends lost 9 bases at V and 3 bases at J; junction bases unmatched: 3. The CDR3 sequence is 13 residues long.

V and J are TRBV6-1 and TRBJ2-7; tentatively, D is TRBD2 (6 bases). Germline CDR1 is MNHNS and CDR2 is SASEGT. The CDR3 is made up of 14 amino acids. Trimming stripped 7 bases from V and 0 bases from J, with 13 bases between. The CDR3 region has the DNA TGTGCCAGCAAGTTAGCGGTGGACTCCTACGAGCAGTACTTC. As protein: CASKLAVDSYEQYF.

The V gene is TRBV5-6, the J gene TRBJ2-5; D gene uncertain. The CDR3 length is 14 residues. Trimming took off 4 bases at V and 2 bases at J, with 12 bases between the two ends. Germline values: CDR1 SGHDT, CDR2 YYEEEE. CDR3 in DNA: TGTGCCAGCAGCCTCCACTTAATTCAAGAGACCCAGTACTTC. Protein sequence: CASSLHLIQETQYF.

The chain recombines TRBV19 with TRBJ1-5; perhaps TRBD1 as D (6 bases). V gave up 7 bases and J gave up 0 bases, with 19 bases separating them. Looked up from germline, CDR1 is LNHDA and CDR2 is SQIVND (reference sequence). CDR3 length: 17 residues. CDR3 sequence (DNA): TGTGCCAGTAAATTGGGGGGGCCTTCTTATAGCAATCAGCCCCAGCATTTT. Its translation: CASKLGGPSYSNQPQHF.

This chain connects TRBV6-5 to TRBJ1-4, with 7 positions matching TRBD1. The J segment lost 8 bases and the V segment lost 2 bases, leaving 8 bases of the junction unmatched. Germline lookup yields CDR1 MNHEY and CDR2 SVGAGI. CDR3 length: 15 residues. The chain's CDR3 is CASSYDPGGGEKLFF. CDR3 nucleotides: TGTGCCAGCAGTTACGACCCAGGGGGAGGGGAAAAACTGTTTTTT.

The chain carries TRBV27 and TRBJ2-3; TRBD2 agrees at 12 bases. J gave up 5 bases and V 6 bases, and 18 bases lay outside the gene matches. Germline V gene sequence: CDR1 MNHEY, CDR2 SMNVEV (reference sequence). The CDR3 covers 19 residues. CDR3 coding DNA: TGTGCCAGCAGCACCCTAGCGGGAGGGCCGCGAGCAGGCGGAGATACGCAGTATTTT. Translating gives CASSTLAGGPRAGGDTQYF.

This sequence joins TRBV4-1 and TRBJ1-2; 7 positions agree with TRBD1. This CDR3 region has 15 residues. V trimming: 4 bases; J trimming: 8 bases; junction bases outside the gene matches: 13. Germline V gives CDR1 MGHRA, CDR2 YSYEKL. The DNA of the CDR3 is TGCGCCAGCAGCCTCGGACAGGCGTCGGGGGAAGGCTACACCTTC. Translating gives CASSLGQASGEGYTF.

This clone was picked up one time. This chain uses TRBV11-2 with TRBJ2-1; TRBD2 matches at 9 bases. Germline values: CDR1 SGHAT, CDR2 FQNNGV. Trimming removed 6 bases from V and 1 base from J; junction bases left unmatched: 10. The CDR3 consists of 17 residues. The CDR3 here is CASRLAGVTPSYNEQFF. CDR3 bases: TGTGCCAGCAGACTAGCGGGCGTCACGCCTTCCTACAATGAGCAGTTCTTC.

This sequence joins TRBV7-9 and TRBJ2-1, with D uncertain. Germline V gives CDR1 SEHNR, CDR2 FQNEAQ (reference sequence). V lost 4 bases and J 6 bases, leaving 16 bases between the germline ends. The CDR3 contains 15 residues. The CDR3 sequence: CASSWTSPGPNEQFF. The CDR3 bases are TGTGCCAGCAGCTGGACGTCCCCTGGGCCCAATGAGCAGTTCTTC. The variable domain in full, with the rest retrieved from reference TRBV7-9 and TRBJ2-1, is DTGVSQNPRHKITKRGQNVTFRCDPISEHNRLYWYRQTLGQGPEFLTYFQNEAQLEKSRLLSDRFSAERPKGSFSTLEIQRTEQGDSAMYLCASSWTSPGPNEQFFGPGTRLTVL.

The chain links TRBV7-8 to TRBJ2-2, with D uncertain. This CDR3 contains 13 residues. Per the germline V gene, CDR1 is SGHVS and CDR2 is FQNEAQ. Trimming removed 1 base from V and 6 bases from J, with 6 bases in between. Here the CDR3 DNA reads TGTGCCAGCAGCTTAGGTGGGGCCGGGGAGCTGTTTTTT. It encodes CASSLGGAGELFF. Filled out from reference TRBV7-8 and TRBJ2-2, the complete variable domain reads GAGVSQSPRYKVAKRGQDVALRCDPISGHVSLFWYQQALGQGPEFLTYFQNEAQLDKSGLPSDRFFAERPEGSVSTLKIQRTQQEDSAVYLCASSLGGAGELFFGEGSRLTVL.

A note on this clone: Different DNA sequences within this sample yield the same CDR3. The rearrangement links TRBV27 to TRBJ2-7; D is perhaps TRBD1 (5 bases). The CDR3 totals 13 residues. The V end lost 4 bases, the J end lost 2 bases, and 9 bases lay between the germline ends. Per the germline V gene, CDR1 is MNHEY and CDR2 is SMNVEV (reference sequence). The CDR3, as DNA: TGTGCCAGCAGTTCAAGGGGCCCCTACGAGCAGTACTTC. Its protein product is CASSSRGPYEQYF.

CDR3 residues: CASSLGQGGEAFF. CDR3 DNA sequence: TGTGCCAGCAGCCTTGGACAGGGAGGTGAAGCTTTCTTT. The J gene is TRBJ1-1, the V gene TRBV13; 8 bases fit TRBD1. Trimming took 5 bases from V and 7 from J; bases not matched to a gene: 6. The germline V gene encodes CDR1 PRHDT and CDR2 FYEKMQ (reference sequence). The length of the CDR3 is 13 residues.

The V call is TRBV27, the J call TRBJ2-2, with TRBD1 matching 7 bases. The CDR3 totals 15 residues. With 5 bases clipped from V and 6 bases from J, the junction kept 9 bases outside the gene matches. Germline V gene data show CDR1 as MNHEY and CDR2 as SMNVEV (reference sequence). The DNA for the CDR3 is TGTGCCAGCAGTCTCCGACAGGGTTGGGCCGGGGAGCTGTTTTTT. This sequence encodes CASSLRQGWAGELFF.

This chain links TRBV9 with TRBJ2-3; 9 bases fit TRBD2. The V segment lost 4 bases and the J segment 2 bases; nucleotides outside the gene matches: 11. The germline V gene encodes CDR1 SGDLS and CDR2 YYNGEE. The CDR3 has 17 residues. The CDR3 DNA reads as TGTGCCAGCAGCCCCCACCCCGGACTAGCGATCACAGATACGCAGTATTTT. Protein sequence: CASSPHPGLAITDTQYF.